This T cell receptor beta chain originates from a study of human T cells and chemical hapten exposure. The overall study: A 2 cm by 2 cm inner upper arm patch received 2% DPC for sensitization. Regarding the study as a whole: Patch test score showed a positive correlation with PT1 expanded TCR counts.

CDR3 length equals 13 residues. V gave up 6 bases and J gave up 1 base, with 10 bases separating them. Germline V CDR1 and CDR2: MNHNY, SVGAGI (reference sequence). A single record per CDR3 protein comes from TCRdb applying MiXCR to the RACE reads. The sample lists roughly 100,000 distinct CDR3 sequences, approximately 9.9% occurring once. Documented time point: patch test 1, 2 weeks after DPC sensitization. Treatment specified: therapeutic diphenylcyclopropenone sensitization with weekly scalp DPC. Notes on this clonotype: No antigen is known for it.

The clonotype was recovered from a woman aged 40 to 55 with alopecia areata. Some clones in this sample may be carry-over from other donors' samples. This chain links TRBV6-6 with TRBJ2-7; D is perhaps TRBD1 (6 bases). The material sequenced was whole blood, taken in connection with sensitization to the hapten diphenylcyclopropenone (DPC). The CDR3 DNA reads TGTGCCAGCAGCCGACAGGTTTCCTACGAGCAGTACTTC. This sequence encodes CASSRQVSYEQYF.